The source of this T cell receptor (beta chain) is a study of CD4 T cells in relation to SARS-CoV-2 and coronaviruses (dated by TCRdb to 2020 to 2022). In terms of the full investigation: Across all 12 patients in the convalescent cohort, the median age was roughly 40 years, with a range of roughly 21 to 75 years. Among the approximately 12 convalescent patients, 8 males and 4 females were included, and two of the subjects were Hispanic. HLA restriction was mapped for shared crossreactive spike epitopes using patient-derived lymphoblastoid cell lines. The study assessed, at the TCR clonotype level, memory CD4+ T cell crossreactivity between SARS-CoV-2 and common cold coronavirus spike proteins. Samples from a few pre-COVID donors and the naive versus memory experiments were sequenced with the Adaptive Biotechnologies TCR-sequencing kit; other data were Illumina-based. For other donors in the study, expansion assays were sequenced with a different, Illumina-based TCR-beta assay. The research as a whole found: Approximately 69% of donors had memory CD4+ clonotypes that crossrecognized SARS-CoV-2 and at least one common cold coronavirus spike. Naive versus memory sequencing indicated the assay detects memory recall responses rather than primary responses primed during culture. The study was limited by small numbers of patients and tested TCRs. Significantly weaker SARS-CoV-2-driven expansion was shown by crossreactive clones than by monoreactive clones, consistent with antigenic imprinting. Crossreactivity analysis centred on spike protein, so crossreactivity against other viral proteins was not assessed. No donor contributed both pre-pandemic and post-infection samples, which limited tracing the source of pre-existing responses.

The germline V gene gives CDR1 as MNHEY and CDR2 as SVGEGT. V ends up 2 bases short and J 5 bases short, with an unmatched junction base count of 5. The CDR3 numbers 15 residues from cysteine through phenylalanine. The CDR3 DNA has 45 bases and is translated from base 1. Deep-resolution immunoSEQ TCR-beta sequencing was performed on DNA from uncultured naive and memory CD4+ T cells. The paper's processing steps were these. Preprocessing removed nonproductive sequences and CDR3s not starting with C, not ending with F or W, or shorter than 7 amino acids. Cultured and uncultured naive and memory CD4+ repertoires were searched for previously identified spike- and CEF-reactive CDR3s. Pairwise Levenshtein distance, computed with the stringdist R package after three terminal residues were trimmed from each end, was used as the measure of CDR3 homology. Held by TCRdb, this immuneACCESS table contains in-frame sequences only and omits some clones. Under half of the omission traces to an unresolved V gene where checked; the cause of the rest is unknown. That table furnishes V, J and clone size, whereas the DNA furnished D and trimming. The sample profile shows about 37,000 clones; 85% to 90% of them were found once. The top ten constitute approximately 8.8% of the sample.

To separate naive from memory CD4+ T cells, cryopreserved PBMCs first underwent CD4 enrichment and then EasySep naive CD4+ T cell enrichment. PBMCs were isolated from leukapheresis product or whole blood by Ficoll-Paque PLUS gradient centrifugation. PBMCs were either cryopreserved at -140 degrees C or used fresh in the expansion assay. The QIAamp Micro DNA Kit was used to extract genomic DNA from the CD4+ T cells. With regard to this clone: What antigen it recognizes has not been identified. No clone much larger than this one lies a single base away; base qualities are absent.

The rearranged segments are TRBV6-2 or TRBV6-3 and TRBJ2-5; the central 10 bases match TRBD2. The sample consisted of memory CD4+ T cells from PBMCs. The cell subset or site label on this specimen signifies: memory (non-naive) CD4+ T cells. This TCR was recovered from an adult with COVID-19. The bases read TGTGCCAGCAGTTACGGACTAGCGGTGGAGGAGACCCAGTACTTC. It specifies CASSYGLAVEETQYF.